The rows below give T cell receptor beta chains drawn from one sample of a study of graft-versus-host responses after intestinal transplantation. The repertoire was sequenced with immunoSEQ multiplex PCR; TCRdb's copy has only in-frame clones and lacks some. The sample lists 57,000 or so clones, approximately 89% occurring once. The sample here was PBMCs, taken roughly 120 days after intestinal transplantation. These receptors originate from a human patient who received an intestinal transplant, so some T cells may come from the graft donor. The CDR3 runs from the conserved cysteine through the conserved F or W. D genes are given only for firm matches. A row's size may be missing; if present it is once, few, many or a size class.

size: NA
D: NA
J: TRBJ1-5
V: TRBV23-1
length: 15
DNA: TGCGCCAGCAGTCAAGGACTGCATAGCAATCAGCCCCAGCATTTT
CDR3: CASSQGLHSNQPQHF

size: NA
D: NA
J: TRBJ2-7
V: TRBV28
length: 14
DNA: TGTGCCAGCAGTTTAGGGCTTTCCTCCTACGAGCAGTACTTC
CDR3: CASSLGLSSYEQYF

size: NA
D: TRBD1
J: TRBJ2-7
V: TRBV11-2
length: 14
DNA: TGTGCCAGCAGCTTACAGGGGGCGCGATACGAGCAGTACTTC
CDR3: CASSLQGARYEQYF

size: NA
D: NA
J: TRBJ2-2
V: TRBV14
length: 16
DNA: TGTGCCAGCAGCCAAGTTCGCGGGGCGAACACCGGGGAGCTGTTTTTT
CDR3: CASSQVRGANTGELFF

size: NA
D: NA
J: TRBJ2-2
V: TRBV27
length: 14
DNA: TGTGCCAGCAGTTTATGGCAGAACACCGGGGAGCTGTTTTTT
CDR3: CASSLWQNTGELFF

size: few
D: NA
J: TRBJ2-7
V: TRBV2
length: 12
DNA: TGTGCCAGCAGGGCACGGAGGGACGAGCAGTACTTC
CDR3: CASRARRDEQYF

size: once
D: NA
J: TRBJ2-1
V: TRBV15
length: 16
DNA: TGTGCCACCAGCAGACGAGTACAGGATCCACTGGTCGGGCAGTTCTTC
CDR3: CATSRRVQDPLVGQFF

size: NA
D: NA
J: TRBJ2-3
V: TRBV6-6
length: 16
DNA: TGTGCCAGCAGTCCCAGCCGTGCGTCGGGCACAGATACGCAGTATTTT
CDR3: CASSPSRASGTDTQYF

size: NA
D: TRBD1
J: TRBJ1-1
V: TRBV6-1
length: 13
DNA: TGTGCCAGCACCCACAGGGGCGAAGGTGAAGCTTTCTTT
CDR3: CASTHRGEGEAFF

size: NA
D: TRBD1
J: TRBJ2-3
V: TRBV2
length: 14
DNA: TGTGCCAGCACCAGGGGGCTAGGCACAGATACGCAGTATTTT
CDR3: CASTRGLGTDTQYF

size: NA
D: NA
J: TRBJ2-7
V: TRBV19
length: 14
DNA: TGTGCCAGTAGCCGCCCGGGGGCAGCTCCCGAGCAGTACTTC
CDR3: CASSRPGAAPEQYF

size: NA
D: NA
J: TRBJ1-2
V: TRBV7-9
length: 14
DNA: TGTGCCAGCAGCTTAATAGGGCAGCTTGATGGCTACACCTTC
CDR3: CASSLIGQLDGYTF

size: NA
D: TRBD1
J: TRBJ2-1
V: TRBV6-5
length: 14
DNA: TGTGCCAGCAGTTTGAAGGGGGCACACAATGAGCAGTTCTTC
CDR3: CASSLKGAHNEQFF

size: NA
D: NA
J: TRBJ2-7
V: TRBV5-4
length: 16
DNA: TGTGCCAGCAGCCCCAAACCAGGGGAGGGCCCCTACGAGCAGTACTTC
CDR3: CASSPKPGEGPYEQYF

size: NA
D: TRBD1
J: TRBJ2-7
V: TRBV5-1
length: 13
DNA: TGCGCCAGCAGCTTGGGGACAGGGAGGGAGCAGTACTTC
CDR3: CASSLGTGREQYF

size: NA
D: TRBD1
J: TRBJ2-7
V: TRBV7-9
length: 16
DNA: TGTGCCAGCGCGAGCCAGGGGCAGGGGGCTGAGTACGAGCAGTACTTC
CDR3: CASASQGQGAEYEQYF

size: NA
D: TRBD1
J: TRBJ2-4
V: TRBV11-2
length: 18
DNA: TGTGCCAGCACCAAGGCCCCCCCGACAGGGGGGGTTCGGAACATTCAGTACTTC
CDR3: CASTKAPPTGGVRNIQYF

size: NA
D: NA
J: TRBJ1-2
V: TRBV15
length: 13
DNA: TGTGCCACCAGCAGAGAACATCACTATGGCTACACCTTC
CDR3: CATSREHHYGYTF

size: NA
D: TRBD2
J: TRBJ2-5
V: TRBV12-5
length: 17
DNA: TGTGCTAGTGGTTTGGCATCGACTAGCGGGGGGGCTGAGACCCAGTACTTC
CDR3: CASGLASTSGGAETQYF

size: once
D: NA
J: TRBJ1-1
V: TRBV28
length: 15
DNA: TGTGCCAGCAGTTCTAATGAATGGCGCGGCACTGAAGCTTTCTTT
CDR3: CASSSNEWRGTEAFF

size: NA
D: TRBD1
J: TRBJ2-1
V: TRBV2
length: 15
DNA: TGTGCCAGCAGTGAAGCAGGGACAGGGGAGGATGAGCAGTTCTTC
CDR3: CASSEAGTGEDEQFF

size: NA
D: NA
J: TRBJ2-7
V: TRBV18
length: 12
DNA: TGTGCCAGCTCACCTGCCAACTACGAGCAGTACTTC
CDR3: CASSPANYEQYF

size: NA
D: TRBD1
J: TRBJ2-1
V: TRBV28
length: 15
DNA: TGTGCCAGCAGTCGACAGGGTAGCTCCTACAATGAGCAGTTCTTC
CDR3: CASSRQGSSYNEQFF

size: NA
D: TRBD2
J: TRBJ2-2
V: TRBV7-3
length: 18
DNA: TGTGCCAGCAGCTTATTAGCGGGAGGACGGAGGAACACCGGGGAGCTGTTTTTT
CDR3: CASSLLAGGRRNTGELFF

size: NA
D: TRBD2
J: TRBJ2-3
V: TRBV5-4
length: 15
DNA: TGTGCCAGCAGCTTTTCGGGAGGCCGTTTGGATACGCAGTATTTT
CDR3: CASSFSGGRLDTQYF

size: NA
D: NA
J: TRBJ2-3
V: TRBV7-9
length: 14
DNA: TGTGCCAGCAGCTGGGGAGGTTCACTTGATACGCAGTATTTT
CDR3: CASSWGGSLDTQYF

size: NA
D: TRBD2
J: TRBJ2-7
V: TRBV7-6
length: 16
DNA: TGTGCCAGCAGTGGGACTAGCGGGGGAGCCACCTACGAGCAGTACTTC
CDR3: CASSGTSGGATYEQYF

size: once
D: TRBD1
J: TRBJ2-7
V: TRBV5-1
length: 15
DNA: TGCGCCAGCAGCGGAACCGGGACAGGGGGCTATAGGCAGTACTTC
CDR3: CASSGTGTGGYRQYF

size: NA
D: NA
J: TRBJ1-4
V: TRBV14
length: 13
DNA: TGTGCCAGCAGCCAGAGGGGCGCCGAAAAACTGTTTTTT
CDR3: CASSQRGAEKLFF

size: NA
D: TRBD2
J: TRBJ2-7
V: TRBV19
length: 15
DNA: TGTGCCAGTAGTACCCTGGCGGGAGAATACCACGAGCAGTACTTC
CDR3: CASSTLAGEYHEQYF

size: NA
D: NA
J: TRBJ2-7
V: TRBV27
length: 15
DNA: TGTGCCAGCAGTTTATTGGGGGGAGGAGAATACGAGCAGTACTTC
CDR3: CASSLLGGGEYEQYF

size: NA
D: TRBD1
J: TRBJ2-2
V: TRBV19
length: 17
DNA: TGTGCCAGTAGTAGATCCCAGGGGGCGCGGAACACCGGGGAGCTGTTTTTT
CDR3: CASSRSQGARNTGELFF

size: NA
D: NA
J: TRBJ2-5
V: TRBV4-2
length: 16
DNA: TGTGCCAGCAGCCAAGATTGGGAGGGGGGGGCAGAGACCCAGTACTTC
CDR3: CASSQDWEGGAETQYF

size: NA
D: TRBD1
J: TRBJ1-1
V: TRBV5-1
length: 14
DNA: TGCGCCAGCAGCTCGGGACAGGTGAACACTGAAGCTTTCTTT
CDR3: CASSSGQVNTEAFF

size: NA
D: NA
J: TRBJ2-7
V: TRBV6-1
length: 13
DNA: TGTGCCAGCAGTGAAATAGTGCGTGGCGAGCAGTACTTC
CDR3: CASSEIVRGEQYF

size: NA
D: NA
J: TRBJ2-7
V: TRBV5-1
length: 15
DNA: TGCGCCAGCAGTCAAGAGTCCTTTCCCTCCTACGAGCAGTACTTC
CDR3: CASSQESFPSYEQYF

size: NA
D: TRBD2
J: TRBJ2-1
V: TRBV9
length: 16
DNA: TGTGCCAGCAGCGTAGATCCGGCTAGCGGGACTTATGAGCAGTTCTTC
CDR3: CASSVDPASGTYEQFF

size: NA
D: TRBD1
J: TRBJ1-1
V: TRBV28
length: 13
DNA: TGTGCCAGCAGGTCCAGGGGGCGCATTGAAGCTTTCTTT
CDR3: CASRSRGRIEAFF

size: few
D: TRBD1
J: TRBJ2-5
V: TRBV5-1
length: 16
DNA: TGCGCCAGCAGCTTGGCCCCCGCAGGGGGAAGAGAGACCCAGTACTTC
CDR3: CASSLAPAGGRETQYF

size: NA
D: TRBD2
J: TRBJ2-1
V: TRBV19
length: 16
DNA: TGTGCCAGTAGTAAGGGCCCGGGGGGGACCTACAATGAGCAGTTCTTC
CDR3: CASSKGPGGTYNEQFF